This T cell receptor beta chain was identified in a study of blood T cell repertoires in COVID-19 (dated by TCRdb to 2019 to 2021). A note on the overall study: The collaborator samples originated in the United States, Italy and Spain and spanned the acute and convalescent phases of COVID-19. The prospective study material was composed of cDNA or gDNA derived from T cells, B-cell-depleted T cells, or PBMCs. The dataset comprised deeply sampled blood TCRbeta repertoires from subjects exposed to, actively infected with, or recovered from COVID-19. The repertoires were released in a freely available public database intended as a resource for research on the immune response to SARS-CoV-2. The samples were drawn from two sources: the first 160 participants of the ongoing ImmuneRACE study, and about 1,300 subjects contributed by 6 global collaborators. Sample metadata almost always included a de-identified subject ID, COVID-19 status, age in years and sex. Where HLA class I and class II types were available, the types were taken from metadata supplied by the sample provider, not from assay-based typing. What the work shows at the level of the full study, not this receptor alone: How much clinical and demographic metadata was included differed by source and by participant, and the metadata was provided uncurated.

The immunoSEQ Assay, a bias-controlled multiplex PCR, was used to amplify TCRbeta CDR3 regions from genomic DNA. The authors' analysis ran thus. Within the assay, amplification of reference gene primers was used to estimate how many nucleated cells each sample contained. To quantify the absolute abundance of each unique TCRbeta CDR3 rearrangement, sequence reads were collapsed and filtered. For each sample, productive Simpson clonality was calculated by taking the square root of Simpson's diversity index across productive rearrangements. Drawn from immuneACCESS, this table holds only the in-frame rearrangements with V and J called that TCRdb kept. Clones are partly lost; checked studies trace under half to an unresolved V gene and leave the rest unexplained. That table is the source of V, J and clone size, and D and trimming were worked out from the DNA. A total of about 200,000 clones appear in this sample, roughly 84% of them only once. The ten largest make up over 15% of the sample.

One collaborating source in Seattle enrolled patients during active infection and followed them longitudinally through the course of disease. Whole blood was collected in K2EDTA tubes by collaborating institutions according to the institutions' own protocols. For TCRbeta analysis, collaborators shipped samples in one of three forms: frozen whole blood, isolated PBMCs, or DNA extracted from either of those sample types. Reading from cysteine to phenylalanine, the CDR3 counts 12 amino acids. Just the 36-base CDR3 DNA is kept, in frame starting at base 1. V and J lose 5 bases and 4 bases, and a span of 9 bases separates them. According to the germline V gene (reference sequence), CDR1 reads SEHNR and CDR2 reads FQNEAQ. A single count supports this clone. Its antigen remains undetermined. No clone much larger than this one lies a single base away; base qualities are absent.

Sequenced input: peripheral blood. The rearrangement joined TRBV7-9 to TRBJ2-7; a weak D assignment points to TRBD1 (6 bases agree). The TCR was taken from a man between 50 and 59 years old with COVID-19, enrolled during active disease. DNA sequence: TGTGCCAGCAGCCGGACAGTTTACGAGCAGTACTTC. Translated, it gives CASSRTVYEQYF. Here the CDR3 is joined to the reference TRBV7-9 and TRBJ2-7 genes, and the full variable domain is: DTGVSQNPRHKITKRGQNVTFRCDPISEHNRLYWYRQTLGQGPEFLTYFQNEAQLEKSRLLSDRFSAERPKGSFSTLEIQRTEQGDSAMYLCASSRTVYEQYFGPGTRLTVT.